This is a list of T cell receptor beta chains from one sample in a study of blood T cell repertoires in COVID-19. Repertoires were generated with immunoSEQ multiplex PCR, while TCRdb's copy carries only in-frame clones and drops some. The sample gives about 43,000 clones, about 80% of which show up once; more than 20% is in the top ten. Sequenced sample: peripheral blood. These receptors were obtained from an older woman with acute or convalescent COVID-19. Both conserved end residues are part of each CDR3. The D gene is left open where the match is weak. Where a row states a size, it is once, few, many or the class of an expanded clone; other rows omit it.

CDR3aa: CASSPELTGLVGYTF; CDR3nt: TGCGCCAGCAGCCCGGAATTGACAGGGTTGGTTGGCTACACCTTC; abundance: .; j_gene: TRBJ1-2; d_gene: TRBD1; v_gene: TRBV5-1
CDR3aa: CASNNPGQVVHGYTF; CDR3nt: TGTGCCAGCAACAATCCGGGACAAGTCGTTCATGGCTACACCTTC; abundance: large; j_gene: TRBJ1-2; d_gene: .; v_gene: TRBV11-2
CDR3aa: CASSLRGAGETQYF; CDR3nt: TGTGCCAGCAGCCTACGGGGGGCTGGAGAGACCCAGTACTTC; abundance: .; j_gene: TRBJ2-5; d_gene: .; v_gene: TRBV7-2
CDR3aa: CAWSVSGGSNYGYTF; CDR3nt: TGTGCCTGGAGTGTGTCAGGGGGCAGTAACTATGGCTACACCTTC; abundance: .; j_gene: TRBJ1-2; d_gene: TRBD1; v_gene: TRBV30
CDR3aa: CASSFGTGLGEQFF; CDR3nt: TGCGCCAGCAGCTTTGGTACAGGGTTAGGTGAGCAGTTCTTC; abundance: .; j_gene: TRBJ2-1; d_gene: .; v_gene: TRBV5-1
CDR3aa: CASSPLAGIYNEQFF; CDR3nt: TGTGCCAGCTCACCTCTAGCGGGGATCTACAATGAGCAGTTCTTC; abundance: once; j_gene: TRBJ2-1; d_gene: TRBD2; v_gene: TRBV18
CDR3aa: CATSRDKGVGEKLFF; CDR3nt: TGTGCCACCAGCAGAGATAAGGGGGTAGGAGAAAAACTGTTTTTT; abundance: .; j_gene: TRBJ1-4; d_gene: .; v_gene: TRBV15
CDR3aa: CASSYPEDSASYEQYF; CDR3nt: TGTGCCAGCAGCTACCCAGAGGACAGCGCCTCCTACGAGCAGTACTTC; abundance: .; j_gene: TRBJ2-7; d_gene: .; v_gene: TRBV9
CDR3aa: CASSAERGSQPQHF; CDR3nt: TGTGCCAGCAGTGCCGAGAGGGGGTCCCAGCCCCAGCATTTT; abundance: .; j_gene: TRBJ1-5; d_gene: .; v_gene: TRBV6-4
CDR3aa: CASSVGDTQYF; CDR3nt: TGTGCCAGCAGTGTTGGCGATACGCAGTATTTT; abundance: .; j_gene: TRBJ2-3; d_gene: .; v_gene: TRBV2
CDR3aa: CAISEQTGLFGELFF; CDR3nt: TGTGCCATCAGTGAACAAACAGGGTTATTCGGGGAGCTGTTTTTT; abundance: .; j_gene: TRBJ2-2; d_gene: .; v_gene: TRBV10-3
CDR3aa: CASANRGTGANVLTF; CDR3nt: TGTGCCAGCGCCAACAGGGGCACTGGGGCCAACGTCCTGACTTTC; abundance: .; j_gene: TRBJ2-6; d_gene: TRBD1; v_gene: TRBV27
CDR3aa: CASSDTRTGGRNSPLHF; CDR3nt: TGTGCCAGCAGTGACACCCGGACAGGGGGCAGAAATTCACCCCTCCACTTT; abundance: once; j_gene: TRBJ1-6; d_gene: TRBD1; v_gene: TRBV6-4
CDR3aa: CATSDFRQGYNEQFF; CDR3nt: TGTGCCACCAGTGATTTCCGACAGGGTTACAATGAGCAGTTCTTC; abundance: .; j_gene: TRBJ2-1; d_gene: TRBD1; v_gene: TRBV24-1
CDR3aa: CSGGTGATGELFF; CDR3nt: TGCAGCGGCGGGACAGGAGCCACCGGGGAGCTGTTTTTT; abundance: few; j_gene: TRBJ2-2; d_gene: TRBD1; v_gene: TRBV29-1
CDR3aa: CASSEGTSGASDTQYF; CDR3nt: TGTGCCAGCAGCGAAGGGACTAGCGGGGCATCAGATACGCAGTATTTT; abundance: .; j_gene: TRBJ2-3; d_gene: TRBD2; v_gene: TRBV7-6